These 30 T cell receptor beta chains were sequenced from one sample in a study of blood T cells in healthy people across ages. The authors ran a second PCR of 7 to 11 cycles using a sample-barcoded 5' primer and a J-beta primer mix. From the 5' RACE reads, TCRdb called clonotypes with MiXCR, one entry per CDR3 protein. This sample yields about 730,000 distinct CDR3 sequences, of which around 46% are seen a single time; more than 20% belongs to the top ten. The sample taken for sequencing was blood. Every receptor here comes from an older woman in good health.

As DNA, the CDR3 is TGTGCCAGCAGTTTTAGCGGGGGGGCCAAAAATACGCAGTATTTT. Translation gives CASSFSGGAKNTQYF. This chain joins TRBV12-3 or TRBV12-4 and TRBJ2-3, with 11 bases identical to TRBD2. The CDR3 spans 15 residues. V was clipped by 3 bases and J by 7 bases; unmatched bases: 6.

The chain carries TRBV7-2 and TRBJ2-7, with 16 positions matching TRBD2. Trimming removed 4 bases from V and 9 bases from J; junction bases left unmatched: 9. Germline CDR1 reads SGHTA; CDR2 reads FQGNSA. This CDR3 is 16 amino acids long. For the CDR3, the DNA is TGTGCCAGCAGCTCAGGGACTAGCGGGAGGGTCAATGGGCAGTACTTC. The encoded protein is CASSSGTSGRVNGQYF.

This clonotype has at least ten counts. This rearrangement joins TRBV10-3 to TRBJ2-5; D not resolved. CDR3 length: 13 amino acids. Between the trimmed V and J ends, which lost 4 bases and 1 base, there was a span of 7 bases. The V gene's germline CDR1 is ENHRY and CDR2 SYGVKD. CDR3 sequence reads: CAISGPSQETQYF. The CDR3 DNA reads TGTGCCATCAGTGGTCCTAGCCAAGAGACCCAGTACTTC.

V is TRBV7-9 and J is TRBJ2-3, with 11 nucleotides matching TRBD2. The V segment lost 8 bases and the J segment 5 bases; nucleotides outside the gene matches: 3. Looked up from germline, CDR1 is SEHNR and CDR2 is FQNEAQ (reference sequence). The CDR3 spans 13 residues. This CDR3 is CASGTSGGDTQYF. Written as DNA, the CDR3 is TGTGCCAGCGGAACTAGCGGGGGAGATACGCAGTATTTT.

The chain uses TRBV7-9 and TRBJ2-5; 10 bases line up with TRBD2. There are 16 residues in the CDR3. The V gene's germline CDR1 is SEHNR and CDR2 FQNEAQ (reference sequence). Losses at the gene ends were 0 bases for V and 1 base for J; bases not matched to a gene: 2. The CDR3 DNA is TGTGCCAGCAGCTTAGCGGTAGCGGGAGGCCAAGAGACCCAGTACTTC. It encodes CASSLAVAGGQETQYF.

CDR3 sequence reads: CASSHYTGGRTGELFF. DNA of the CDR3: TGTGCCAGCAGTCACTACACAGGGGGCCGTACCGGGGAGCTGTTTTTT. The gene calls are TRBV6-2 or TRBV6-3 and TRBJ2-2; TRBD1 aligns across 9 bases. Germline V gene lookup returns CDR1 MNHEY and CDR2 SVGEGT. The CDR3 covers 16 residues. V was pared by 5 bases and J by 5 bases, with 9 bases of the junction left unmatched.

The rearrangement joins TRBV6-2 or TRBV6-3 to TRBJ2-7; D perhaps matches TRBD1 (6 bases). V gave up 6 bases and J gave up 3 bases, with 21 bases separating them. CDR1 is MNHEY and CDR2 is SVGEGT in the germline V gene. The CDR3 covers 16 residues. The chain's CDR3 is CASSLGYGTTHYEQYF. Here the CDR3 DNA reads TGTGCCAGCAGCCTAGGCTATGGGACAACACACTACGAGCAGTACTTC.

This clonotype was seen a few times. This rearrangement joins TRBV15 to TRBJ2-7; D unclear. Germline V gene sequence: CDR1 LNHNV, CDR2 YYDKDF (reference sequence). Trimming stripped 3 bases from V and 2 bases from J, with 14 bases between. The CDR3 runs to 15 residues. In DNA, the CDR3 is TGTGCCACCAGCAGGGGCCAAGAGATAGCCTACGAGCAGTACTTC. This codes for CATSRGQEIAYEQYF.

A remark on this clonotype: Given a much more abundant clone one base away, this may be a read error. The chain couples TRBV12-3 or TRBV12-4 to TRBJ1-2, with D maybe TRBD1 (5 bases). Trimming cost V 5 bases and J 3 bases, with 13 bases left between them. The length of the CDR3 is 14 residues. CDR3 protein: CASSQHQGDYGYTF. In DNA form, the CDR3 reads TGTGCCAGCAGTCAACACCAGGGCGACTATGGCTACACCTTC.

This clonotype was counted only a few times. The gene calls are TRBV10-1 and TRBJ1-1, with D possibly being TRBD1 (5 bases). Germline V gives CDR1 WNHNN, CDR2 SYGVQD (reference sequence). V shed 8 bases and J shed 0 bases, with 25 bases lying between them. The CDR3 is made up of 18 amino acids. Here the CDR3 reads CASPTQATVGKMNTEAFF. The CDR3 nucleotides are TGCGCCAGCCCGACTCAAGCGACAGTAGGCAAAATGAACACTGAAGCTTTCTTT.

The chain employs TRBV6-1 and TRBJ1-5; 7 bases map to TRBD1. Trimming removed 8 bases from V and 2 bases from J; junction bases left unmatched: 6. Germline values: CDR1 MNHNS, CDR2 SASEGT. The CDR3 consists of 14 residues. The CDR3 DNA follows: TGTGCCAGCGGAATTACAGGGGGCAATCAGCCCCAGCATTTT. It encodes CASGITGGNQPQHF.

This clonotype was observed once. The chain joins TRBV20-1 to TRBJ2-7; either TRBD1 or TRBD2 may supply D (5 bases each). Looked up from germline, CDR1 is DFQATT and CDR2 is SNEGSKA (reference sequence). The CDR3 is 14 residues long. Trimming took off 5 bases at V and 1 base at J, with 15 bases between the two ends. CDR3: CSAGGTYRSYEQYF. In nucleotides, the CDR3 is TGCAGTGCTGGTGGGACGTACAGGTCCTACGAGCAGTACTTC.

CDR3 in DNA: TGTGCCAGCACCCCCCTCGGGGTTAGCTCCTACGAGCAGTACTTC. Its translation: CASTPLGVSSYEQYF. The genes are TRBV7-6 and TRBJ2-7; TRBD2 is a possible D gene (5 bases). Germline V gene sequence: CDR1 SGHVS, CDR2 FNYEAQ. CDR3 size: 15 residues. V lost 7 bases to trimming and J lost 0 bases, with 16 bases between them. The complete variable domain, with remaining parts taken from reference TRBV7-6 and TRBJ2-7, reads GAGVSQSPRYKVTKRGQDVALRCDPISGHVSLYWYRQALGQGPEFLTYFNYEAQQDKSGLPNDRFSAERPEGSISTLTIQRTEQRDSAMYRCASTPLGVSSYEQYFGPGTRLTVT.

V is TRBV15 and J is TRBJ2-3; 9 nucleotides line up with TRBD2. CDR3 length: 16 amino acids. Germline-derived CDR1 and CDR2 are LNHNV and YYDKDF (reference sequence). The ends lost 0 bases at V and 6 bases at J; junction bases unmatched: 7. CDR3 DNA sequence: TGTGCCACCAGCAGAGATTGGGCTAGCGGGGCTGATACGCAGTATTTT. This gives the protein CATSRDWASGADTQYF.

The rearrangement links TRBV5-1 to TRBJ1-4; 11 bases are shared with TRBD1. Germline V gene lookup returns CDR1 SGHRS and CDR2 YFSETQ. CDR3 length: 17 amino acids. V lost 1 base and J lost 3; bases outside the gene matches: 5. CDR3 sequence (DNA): TGCGCCAGCAGCTTGATAGGACAGGGGGCGTCTAATGAAAAACTGTTTTTT. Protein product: CASSLIGQGASNEKLFF.

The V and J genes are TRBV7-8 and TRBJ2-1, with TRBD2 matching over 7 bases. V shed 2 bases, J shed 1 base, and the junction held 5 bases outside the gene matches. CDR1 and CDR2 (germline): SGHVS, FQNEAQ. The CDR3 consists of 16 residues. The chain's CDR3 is CASSLQPSGSYNEQFF. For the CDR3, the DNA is TGTGCCAGCAGCTTACAGCCTAGCGGATCCTACAATGAGCAGTTCTTC.

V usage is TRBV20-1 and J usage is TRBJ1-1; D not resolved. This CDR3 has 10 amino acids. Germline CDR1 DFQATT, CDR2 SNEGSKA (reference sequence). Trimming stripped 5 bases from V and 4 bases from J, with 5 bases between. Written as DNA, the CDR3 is TGCAGTGCTGGAATCACTGAAGCTTTCTTT. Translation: CSAGITEAFF.

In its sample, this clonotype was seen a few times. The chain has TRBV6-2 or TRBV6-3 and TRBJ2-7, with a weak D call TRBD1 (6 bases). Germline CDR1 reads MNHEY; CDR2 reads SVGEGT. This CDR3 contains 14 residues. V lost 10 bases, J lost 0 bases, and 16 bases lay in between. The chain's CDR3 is CATRFGTHSYEQYF. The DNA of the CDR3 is TGTGCCACAAGATTCGGGACACACTCCTACGAGCAGTACTTC.

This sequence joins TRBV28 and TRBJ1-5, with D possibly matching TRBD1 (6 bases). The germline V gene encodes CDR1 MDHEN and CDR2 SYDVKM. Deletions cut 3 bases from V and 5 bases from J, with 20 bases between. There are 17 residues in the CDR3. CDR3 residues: CASSFLLTGSGDQPQHF. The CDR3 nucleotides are TGTGCCAGCAGTTTTTTATTAACGGGGTCAGGGGATCAGCCCCAGCATTTT. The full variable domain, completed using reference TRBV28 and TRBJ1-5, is DVKVTQSSRYLVKRTGEKVFLECVQDMDHENMFWYRQDPGLGLRLIYFSYDVKMKEKGDIPEGYSVSREKKERFSLILESASTNQTSMYLCASSFLLTGSGDQPQHFGDGTRLSIL.

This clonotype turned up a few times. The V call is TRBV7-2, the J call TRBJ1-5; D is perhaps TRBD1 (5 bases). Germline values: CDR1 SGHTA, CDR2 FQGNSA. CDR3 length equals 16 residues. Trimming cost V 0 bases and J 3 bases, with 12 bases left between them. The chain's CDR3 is CASSLAGTGTNQPQHF. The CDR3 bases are TGTGCCAGCAGCTTAGCGGGGACCGGGACCAATCAGCCCCAGCATTTT. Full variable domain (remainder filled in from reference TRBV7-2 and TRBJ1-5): GAGVSQSPSNKVTEKGKDVELRCDPISGHTALYWYRQSLGQGLEFLIYFQGNSAPDKSGLPSDRFSAERTGGSVSTLTIQRTQQEDSAVYLCASSLAGTGTNQPQHFGDGTRLSIL.

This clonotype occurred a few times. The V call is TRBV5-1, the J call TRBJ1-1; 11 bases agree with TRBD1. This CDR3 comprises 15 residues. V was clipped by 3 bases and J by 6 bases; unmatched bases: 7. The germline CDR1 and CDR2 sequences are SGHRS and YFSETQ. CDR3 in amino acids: CASSYRTGGNPEAFF. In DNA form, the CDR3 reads TGCGCCAGCAGCTACAGGACAGGGGGCAACCCTGAAGCTTTCTTT.

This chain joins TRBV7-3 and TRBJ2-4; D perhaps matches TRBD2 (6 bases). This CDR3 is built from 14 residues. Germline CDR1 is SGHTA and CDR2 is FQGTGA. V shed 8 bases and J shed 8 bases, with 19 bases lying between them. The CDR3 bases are TGTGCCAGCGGCCCCACTGCGGGCGGGGACATTCAGTACTTC. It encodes CASGPTAGGDIQYF.

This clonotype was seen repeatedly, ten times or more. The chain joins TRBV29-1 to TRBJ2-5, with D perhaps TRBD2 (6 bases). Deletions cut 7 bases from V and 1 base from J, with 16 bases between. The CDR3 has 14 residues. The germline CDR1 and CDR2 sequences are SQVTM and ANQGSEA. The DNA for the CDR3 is TGCAGCGCCCCCGGGAATAGCGGCCAAGAGACCCAGTACTTC. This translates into CSAPGNSGQETQYF.

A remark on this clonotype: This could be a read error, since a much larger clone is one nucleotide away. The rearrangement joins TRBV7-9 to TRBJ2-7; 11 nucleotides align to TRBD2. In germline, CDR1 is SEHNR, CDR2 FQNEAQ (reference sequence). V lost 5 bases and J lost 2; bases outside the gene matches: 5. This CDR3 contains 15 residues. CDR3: CASSELAGETYEQYF. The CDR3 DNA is TGTGCCAGCAGCGAACTAGCGGGAGAAACCTACGAGCAGTACTTC.

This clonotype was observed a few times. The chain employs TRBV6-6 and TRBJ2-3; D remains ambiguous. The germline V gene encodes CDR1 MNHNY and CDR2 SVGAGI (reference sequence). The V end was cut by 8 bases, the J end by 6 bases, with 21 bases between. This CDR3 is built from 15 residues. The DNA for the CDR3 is TGTGCCAGCCTTGGGCCCGTTAAGCACACGGATACGCAGTATTTT. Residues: CASLGPVKHTDTQYF.

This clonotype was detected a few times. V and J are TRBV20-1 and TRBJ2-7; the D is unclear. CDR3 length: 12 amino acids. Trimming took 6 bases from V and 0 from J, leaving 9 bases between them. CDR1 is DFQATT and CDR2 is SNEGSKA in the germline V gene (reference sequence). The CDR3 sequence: CSAGENSYEQYF. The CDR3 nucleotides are TGCAGTGCGGGTGAAAACTCCTACGAGCAGTACTTC.

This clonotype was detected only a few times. This CDR3 is CSVEDRRGQYF. In DNA form, the CDR3 reads TGCAGCGTTGAGGATCGGAGGGGGCAGTATTTT. The V and J genes are TRBV29-1 and TRBJ2-3, with D possibly TRBD2 on 6 matching bases. The CDR3 consists of 11 residues. V was shortened by 3 bases and J by 11 bases, with 12 bases between the two germline ends. Germline V gene lookup returns CDR1 SQVTM and CDR2 ANQGSEA.

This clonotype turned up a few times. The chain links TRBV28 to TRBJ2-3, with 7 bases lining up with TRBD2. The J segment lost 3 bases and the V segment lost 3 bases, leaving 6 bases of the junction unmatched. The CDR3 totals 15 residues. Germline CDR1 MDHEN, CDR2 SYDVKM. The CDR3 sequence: CASSLAGDYTDTQYF. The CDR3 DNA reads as TGTGCCAGCAGTTTGGCGGGAGATTATACAGATACGCAGTATTTT.

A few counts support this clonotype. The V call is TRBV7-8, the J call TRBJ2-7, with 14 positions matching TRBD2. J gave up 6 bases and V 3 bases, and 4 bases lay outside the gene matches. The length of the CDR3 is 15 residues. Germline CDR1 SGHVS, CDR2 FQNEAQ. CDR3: CASSFRTSGRFEQYF. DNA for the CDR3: TGTGCCAGCAGCTTCCGGACTAGCGGGAGGTTCGAGCAGTACTTC. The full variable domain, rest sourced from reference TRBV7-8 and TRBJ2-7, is GAGVSQSPRYKVAKRGQDVALRCDPISGHVSLFWYQQALGQGPEFLTYFQNEAQLDKSGLPSDRFFAERPEGSVSTLKIQRTQQEDSAVYLCASSFRTSGRFEQYFGPGTRLTVT.

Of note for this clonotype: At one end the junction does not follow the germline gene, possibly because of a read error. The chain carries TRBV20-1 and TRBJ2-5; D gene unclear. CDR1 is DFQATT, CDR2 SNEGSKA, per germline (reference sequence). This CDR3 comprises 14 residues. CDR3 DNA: TGCAGTGCTGGAGAAGGGAAGGTCCAAGAGACCCAGTACTTC. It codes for CSAGEGKVQETQYF.